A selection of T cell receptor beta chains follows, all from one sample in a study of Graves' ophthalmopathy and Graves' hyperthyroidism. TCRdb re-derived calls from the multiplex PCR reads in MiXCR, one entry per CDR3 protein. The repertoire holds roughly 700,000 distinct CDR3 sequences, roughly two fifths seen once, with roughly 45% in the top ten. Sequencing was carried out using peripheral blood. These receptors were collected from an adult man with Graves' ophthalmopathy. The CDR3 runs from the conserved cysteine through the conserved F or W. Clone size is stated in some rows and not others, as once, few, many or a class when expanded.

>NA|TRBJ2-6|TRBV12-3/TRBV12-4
CASSRRDGANVLTF
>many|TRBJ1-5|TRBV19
CASSPRDQPQHF
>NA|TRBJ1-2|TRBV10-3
CASSPRPGHNYGYTF
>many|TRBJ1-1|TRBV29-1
CSAGRGNTEAFF
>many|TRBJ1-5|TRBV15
CATNDRGNQPQHF
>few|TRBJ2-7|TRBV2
CASRSKDPREQYF
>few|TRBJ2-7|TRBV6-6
CASSEGRYEQYF
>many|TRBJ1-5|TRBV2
CASGGRARKAQPQHF
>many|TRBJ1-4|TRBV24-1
CARDGDEKLFF
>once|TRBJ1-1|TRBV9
CASSVRQGSAWTREAFF
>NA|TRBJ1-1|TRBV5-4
CASSFGGQGEMGTEAFF
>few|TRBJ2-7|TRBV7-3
CASSLAQEGEQYF
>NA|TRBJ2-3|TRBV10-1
CASSPLRAGGTDTQYF
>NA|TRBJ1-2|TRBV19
CASSMGLDYGYTF
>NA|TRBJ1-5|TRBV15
CATSSDREGMSNQPQHF
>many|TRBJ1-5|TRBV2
CASSDRGGRYQPQHF
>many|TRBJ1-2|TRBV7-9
CASTVRGGDYGYTF
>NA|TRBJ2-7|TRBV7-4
CASSNSHRLTEGWGQYF
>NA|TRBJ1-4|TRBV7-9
CASSRGGIGEKLFF
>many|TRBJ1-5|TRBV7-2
CASCTDGNQPQHF
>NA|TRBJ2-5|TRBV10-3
CASRTPQGTKETQYF
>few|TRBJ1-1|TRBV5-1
CASRRDRYTEAFF
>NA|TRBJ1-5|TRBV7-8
CASTDNSNQPQHF
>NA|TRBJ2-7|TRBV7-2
CASSPGGREPYEQYF
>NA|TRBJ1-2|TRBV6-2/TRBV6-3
CASSYWTDHGYTF
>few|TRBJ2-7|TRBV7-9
CASSQLDGGHEQYF
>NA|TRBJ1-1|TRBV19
CASTRADTEAFF
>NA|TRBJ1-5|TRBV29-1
CSQRQSNQPQHF
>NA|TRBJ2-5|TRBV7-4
CASSLGALPQYF
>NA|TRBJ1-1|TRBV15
CATSSYRDMNTEAFF
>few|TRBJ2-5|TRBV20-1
CSAPGQTISFQETQYF
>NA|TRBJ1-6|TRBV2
CASSRNRDSNSPLHF
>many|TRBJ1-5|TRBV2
CASTWDRDYQPQHF
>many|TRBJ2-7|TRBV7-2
CASTDRGTYEQYF
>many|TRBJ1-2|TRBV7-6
CASSLETGDGYTF
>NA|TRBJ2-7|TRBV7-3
CASSSAGGAEQYF
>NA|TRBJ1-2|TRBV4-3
CASSQVFSGAGGYTF
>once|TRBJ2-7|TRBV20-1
CSASLSGTGSYEQYF
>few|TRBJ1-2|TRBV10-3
CASSAAGALGLGYTF
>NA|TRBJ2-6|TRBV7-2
CASSPALAGAYVLTF
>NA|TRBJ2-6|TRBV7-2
CASSLWGQGPTRANVLTF
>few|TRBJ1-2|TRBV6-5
CASRLTGGDYGYTF
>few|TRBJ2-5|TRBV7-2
CASSLVQGGQTQYF
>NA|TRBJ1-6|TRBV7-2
CASSLGWEVTMNSPLHF
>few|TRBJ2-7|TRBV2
CASSDQANYEQYF
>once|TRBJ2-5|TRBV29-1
CSVGAGGETQYF
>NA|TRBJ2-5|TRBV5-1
CASSLARAPLLARQETQYF